These 27 T cell receptor beta chains originate from one sample sequenced in a study of cytomegalovirus exposure and HLA in healthy donors. Use of 60 Vbeta and 13 Jbeta primers characterized the PCR. Clones were sequenced by immunoSEQ multiplex PCR, and TCRdb holds only the in-frame ones, with some missing. The sample yields about 100,000 clones, 74% seen once. Sequencing was done on a sample of PBMCs. The receptor set was obtained from a woman aged 40-49 years in good health and CMV-seropositive.

This clone was picked up one time. The chain couples TRBV4-1 to TRBJ1-6; 7 bases agree with TRBD1. This CDR3 is 18 amino acids long. V gave up 0 bases and J gave up 7 bases; unmatched junction bases: 12. CDR1 and CDR2 (germline): MGHRA, YSYEKL. The CDR3 DNA is TGCGCCAGCAGCCAAGATGAGGGGGACAGATTCTTCAATTCACCCCTCCACTTT. This encodes CASSQDEGDRFFNSPLHF.

This chain uses TRBV7-8 with TRBJ1-5, with D possibly being TRBD1 (6 bases). This CDR3 has 16 amino acids. V was cut by 4 bases and J by 3 bases, with 16 bases left in between. The germline V gene has CDR1 SGHVS and CDR2 FQNEAQ. CDR3 nucleotides: TGTGCCAGCAGCTCCCTGGGGGGGCAGGTCAATCAGCCCCAGCATTTT. Translating gives CASSSLGGQVNQPQHF.

The chain combines TRBV6-5 with TRBJ1-6; perhaps TRBD1 as D (6 bases). The V and J ends lost 5 bases and 0 bases respectively, with 8 bases between them. Germline assignment: CDR1 MNHEY and CDR2 SVGAGI. CDR3 length equals 15 residues. CDR3 nucleotides: TGTGCCAGCAGTCTACAGGGCTCCTATAATTCACCCCTCCACTTT. Protein product: CASSLQGSYNSPLHF.

V and J are TRBV4-3 and TRBJ2-4; 8 bases match TRBD2. J lost 5 bases, V lost 0 bases, and 6 bases had no gene match. The CDR3 runs 16 residues. CDR1 LGHNA and CDR2 YSLEER come from the germline V gene. CDR3 residues: CASSQDASGPQNIQYF. CDR3 DNA: TGCGCCAGCAGCCAAGATGCTAGCGGGCCGCAAAACATTCAGTACTTC.

This chain joins TRBV18 and TRBJ1-5, with a tentative D call TRBD1 (5 bases). The CDR3 spans 13 residues. Germline V gene sequence: CDR1 KGHSH, CDR2 LQKENI. Trimming cost V 8 bases and J 0 bases, with 8 bases left between them. In DNA form, the CDR3 reads TGTGCCAGCAAGACAGATAGCAATCAGCCCCAGCATTTT. Translation gives CASKTDSNQPQHF. Combining the CDR3 with reference TRBV18 and TRBJ1-5 gives the whole variable domain NAGVMQNPRHLVRRRGQEARLRCSPMKGHSHVYWYRQLPEEGLKFMVYLQKENIIDESGMPKERFSAEFPKEGPSILRIQQVVRGDSAAYFCASKTDSNQPQHFGDGTRLSIL.

The chain carries TRBV2 and TRBJ1-1; D possibly corresponds to TRBD1 (6 bases). CDR3 length equals 14 residues. V lost 5 bases and J 4 bases, leaving 14 bases between the germline ends. In germline, CDR1 is SNHLY, CDR2 FYNNEI. This CDR3 is CASSIQGRITEAFF. CDR3 DNA sequence: TGTGCCAGCAGTATACAGGGTAGAATCACTGAAGCTTTCTTT.

The chain recombines TRBV7-6 with TRBJ2-5; 7 nucleotides align to TRBD1. V lost 0 bases to trimming and J lost 5 bases; unmatched junction nucleotides: 9. The germline gives CDR1 SGHVS, CDR2 FNYEAQ. This CDR3 is 16 amino acids long. Here the CDR3 DNA reads TGTGCCAGCAGCTTAGCCCCCCAAGCCAGGGGGGAGACCCAGTACTTC. The encoded protein is CASSLAPQARGETQYF. Based on the CDR3 plus reference TRBV7-6 and TRBJ2-5, the full variable domain is GAGVSQSPRYKVTKRGQDVALRCDPISGHVSLYWYRQALGQGPEFLTYFNYEAQQDKSGLPNDRFSAERPEGSISTLTIQRTEQRDSAMYRCASSLAPQARGETQYFGPGTRLLVL.

The CDR3 is CASSLDRVGLYEQYF. The CDR3 DNA is TGTGCCAGCAGTCTAGACCGGGTCGGCCTCTACGAGCAGTACTTC. The chain uses TRBV6-6 and TRBJ2-7, with D hard to call. The CDR3 is made up of 15 amino acids. V was cut by 5 bases and J by 3 bases, with 17 bases left in between. The germline CDR1 and CDR2 sequences are MNHNY and SVGAGI (reference sequence).

V gene TRBV4-3 combines with J gene TRBJ1-6; no definite D call. The CDR3 length is 14 residues. CDR1 and CDR2 from the germline V gene are LGHNA and YSLEER. V was pared by 5 bases and J by 6 bases, with 11 bases between. The CDR3 DNA follows: TGCGCCAGCAGCGAATGGGCTGGTAATTCACCCCTCCACTTT. It encodes CASSEWAGNSPLHF.

The chain recombines TRBV18 with TRBJ1-1; TRBD1 aligns across 7 bases. The CDR3 consists of 14 residues. CDR1 is KGHSH, CDR2 LQKENI, per germline. V gave up 3 bases and J gave up 11 bases; unmatched junction bases: 12. CDR3 nucleotides: TGTGCCAGCTCACCTCCGGGACAGAACCCTCGGGCTTTCTTT. It yields the protein CASSPPGQNPRAFF.

The chain is built from TRBV9 and TRBJ2-7; D is perhaps TRBD2 (6 bases). This CDR3 comprises 13 residues. CDR1 is SGDLS and CDR2 is YYNGEE in the germline V gene. The V end was cut by 4 bases, the J end by 3 bases, with 11 bases between. CDR3 DNA: TGTGCCAGCAGCAGTAGCGGACACTACGAGCAGTACTTC. Protein product: CASSSSGHYEQYF.

In DNA, the CDR3 is TGTGCCAGCAGCTTTGGCGGGGGGTCAACTAGCACAGATACGCAGTATTTT. Translation: CASSFGGGSTSTDTQYF. The chain links TRBV7-2 to TRBJ2-3, with 8 bases aligning to TRBD2. This CDR3 contains 17 residues. Losses at the gene ends were 3 bases for V and 0 bases for J; bases not matched to a gene: 8. The germline CDR1 and CDR2 sequences are SGHTA and FQGNSA.

The rearrangement links TRBV9 to TRBJ2-3; 7 bases are shared with TRBD2. The CDR3 is 14 residues long. Germline loops: CDR1 SGDLS, CDR2 YYNGEE. V shed 0 bases and J 4 bases; nucleotides not matched to a gene: 2. Here the CDR3 DNA reads TGTGCCAGCAGCGTAGGGGGAGGGCCAGATACGCAGTATTTT. It yields the protein CASSVGGGPDTQYF.

The chain has TRBV5-4 and TRBJ2-5; 7 nucleotides line up with TRBD1. Germline assignment: CDR1 SGHNT and CDR2 YYREEE (reference sequence). J was trimmed by 2 bases and V by 5 bases; bases with no gene match: 6. The CDR3 sequence is 14 residues long. The CDR3 region is CASSPGTEQETQYF. The CDR3 nucleotides read TGTGCCAGCAGTCCCGGGACAGAACAAGAGACCCAGTACTTC.

The chain couples TRBV5-6 to TRBJ2-2; TRBD1 matches at 10 bases. Germline V gene lookup returns CDR1 SGHDT and CDR2 YYEEEE. Losses at the gene ends were 2 bases for V and 5 bases for J; bases not matched to a gene: 6. The CDR3 consists of 16 residues. The CDR3 protein is CASSFRQGAGTGELFF. The DNA of the CDR3 is TGTGCCAGCAGCTTTAGACAGGGGGCAGGGACCGGGGAGCTGTTTTTT. The whole variable domain, remainder taken from reference TRBV5-6 and TRBJ2-2, is DAGVTQSPTHLIKTRGQQVTLRCSPKSGHDTVSWYQQALGQGPQFIFQYYEEEERQRGNFPDRFSGHQFPNYSSELNVNALLLGDSALYLCASSFRQGAGTGELFFGEGSRLTVL.

This chain uses TRBV19 with TRBJ2-5, with 7 bases lining up with TRBD1. V shed 5 bases, J shed 3 bases, and the junction held 3 bases outside the gene matches. Germline loops: CDR1 LNHDA, CDR2 SQIVND (reference sequence). CDR3 length equals 13 residues. The CDR3 nucleotides read TGTGCCAGTAGTCAGACAGGGAAAGAGACCCAGTACTTC. It encodes CASSQTGKETQYF.

V gene TRBV6-6 combines with J gene TRBJ1-3; 7 bases align to TRBD1. CDR1 is MNHNY and CDR2 is SVGAGI in the germline V gene (reference sequence). V shed 6 bases, J shed 0 bases, and the junction held 2 bases outside the gene matches. The CDR3 covers 14 residues. For the CDR3, the DNA is TGTGCCAGCAGGGGACAGTCCTCTGGAAACACCATATATTTT. It codes for CASRGQSSGNTIYF.

This chain links TRBV5-4 with TRBJ2-2, with 9 bases that match TRBD1. From germline, CDR1 is SGHNT and CDR2 YYREEE (reference sequence). V shed 0 bases, J shed 1 base, and the junction held 1 base outside the gene matches. The CDR3 is 16 residues long. The CDR3 protein is CASSLGGQGNTGELFF. The CDR3 DNA sequence: TGTGCCAGCAGCTTGGGGGGACAGGGGAACACCGGGGAGCTGTTTTTT.

The genes are TRBV29-1 and TRBJ2-7, with 11 bases aligning to TRBD1. Germline-derived CDR1 and CDR2 are SQVTM and ANQGSEA. This CDR3 is 16 amino acids long. The V gene end was trimmed by 3 bases and the J gene end by 4 bases; junction bases not matched to a gene: 11. The CDR3 DNA follows: TGCAGCGTTGAGAGCCCTAGGACAGGGGGCGAATACGAGCAGTACTTC. Encoded protein: CSVESPRTGGEYEQYF.

This chain joins TRBV11-1 and TRBJ1-6; 8 positions match TRBD1. The germline V gene has CDR1 SGHAT and CDR2 FQDESV (reference sequence). The CDR3 contains 15 residues. V gave up 1 base and J gave up 9 bases; unmatched junction bases: 5. The CDR3 spells CASSLVAGGGSPLHF. The CDR3 DNA sequence: TGTGCCAGCAGCTTAGTGGCAGGGGGCGGTTCACCCCTCCACTTT.

This clone came up once. The gene calls are TRBV29-1 and TRBJ2-6; D perhaps matches TRBD2 (5 bases). CDR3 length: 14 amino acids. Looked up from germline, CDR1 is SQVTM and CDR2 is ANQGSEA. The ends were cut back, 4 bases at V and 2 bases at J, with 9 bases in the middle. CDR3 sequence reads: CSVGEPPGANVLTF. The CDR3 DNA sequence: TGCAGCGTTGGGGAGCCCCCTGGGGCCAACGTCCTGACTTTC.

Written as DNA, the CDR3 is TGTGCCACCAGCATTCCCCCCGCTGGCAATTCACCCCTCCACTTT. Its translation: CATSIPPAGNSPLHF. V usage is TRBV15 and J usage is TRBJ1-6, with D hard to call. This CDR3 comprises 15 residues. Germline V gives CDR1 LNHNV, CDR2 YYDKDF (reference sequence). V lost 4 bases and J lost 7, with 14 bases in between.

The rearrangement joins TRBV18 to TRBJ1-5, with 7 bases lining up with TRBD1. The J segment lost 6 bases and the V segment lost 2 bases, leaving 13 bases of the junction unmatched. The germline V gene has CDR1 KGHSH and CDR2 LQKENI. The CDR3 extends over 17 amino acids. CDR3 DNA: TGTGCCAGCTCACCAATTGAGACAGGGAGGATTAGTCAGCCCCAGCATTTT. It codes for CASSPIETGRISQPQHF.

V usage is TRBV25-1 and J usage is TRBJ1-1, with 8 bases lining up with TRBD1. This CDR3 is built from 13 residues. Germline lookup yields CDR1 MGHDK and CDR2 SYGVNS. With V trimmed by 4 bases and J by 8 bases, 6 bases remained unmatched. The DNA of the CDR3 is TGTGCCAGCAGTGGGACAGGGAGGGAGGAAGCTTTCTTT. The encoded protein is CASSGTGREEAFF.

This clone counts as medium-sized (0.01 to 0.1%). V is TRBV4-1 and J is TRBJ2-3; 11 nucleotides match TRBD1. The V and J ends lost 4 bases and 1 base, in that order; junction bases with no gene match: 7. This CDR3 is built from 17 residues. Germline CDR1 and CDR2: MGHRA and YSYEKL. CDR3 sequence reads: CASSLAGTGGGTDTQYF. CDR3 bases: TGCGCCAGCAGCCTGGCTGGGACAGGGGGAGGCACAGATACGCAGTATTTT.

The chain carries TRBV5-6 and TRBJ1-5, with 8 bases matching TRBD1. CDR3 length: 17 residues. Germline V CDR1 and CDR2: SGHDT, YYEEEE. The junction had 9 bases not matched to a gene; V was cut back by 1 base and J by 3 bases. Here the CDR3 DNA reads TGTGCCAGCAGCTTGTTTTCGGGACAGGATCCCAATCAGCCCCAGCATTTT. Its translation: CASSLFSGQDPNQPQHF. Combining the CDR3 with reference TRBV5-6 and TRBJ1-5 gives the whole variable domain DAGVTQSPTHLIKTRGQQVTLRCSPKSGHDTVSWYQQALGQGPQFIFQYYEEEERQRGNFPDRFSGHQFPNYSSELNVNALLLGDSALYLCASSLFSGQDPNQPQHFGDGTRLSIL.

V is TRBV5-1 and J is TRBJ2-3; possibly TRBD2 for D (6 bases). The CDR3 extends over 15 amino acids. Germline loops: CDR1 SGHRS, CDR2 YFSETQ. V was cut by 3 bases and J by 1 base, with 12 bases left in between. CDR3 loop: CASSSSPGGTDTQYF. The CDR3 coding sequence is TGCGCCAGCAGCTCCTCGCCGGGGGGCACAGATACGCAGTATTTT.